Sequencing of this TCR beta chain was carried out in a study of blood T cell repertoires in COVID-19. Study in general: Whether acute or convalescent, the COVID-19 samples came from the United States, Italy and Spain. From T cells, B-cell-depleted T cells, or PBMCs came the material, which was cDNA or gDNA.

Original data processing: Nucleated cell counts were estimated from reference gene primer amplification. Here immunoSEQ multiplex PCR was the method, and the copy in TCRdb shows in-frame clones only, minus some. D and trimming were read from the DNA, whereas the V and J calls and clone size are those reported in that table. The data contain some 250,000 clones, 81% of them seen just once; the ten biggest clones take up around 3.2%. V dropped 3 bases and J dropped 9 bases, with 15 bases sitting between them. CDR1 is LNHNV, CDR2 YYDKDF, per germline (reference sequence). The CDR3 is 14 residues long. The V call is TRBV15, the J call TRBJ2-1; weak D call: TRBD1 (8 bases). The origin of this receptor is a woman aged 55-69 years with active or convalescent COVID-19. Sequenced: peripheral blood. The CDR3 sequence: CATSSLRGTGEQFF. CDR3 nucleotide sequence: TGTGCCACCAGCAGCTTGCGGGGGACAGGTGAGCAGTTCTTC.